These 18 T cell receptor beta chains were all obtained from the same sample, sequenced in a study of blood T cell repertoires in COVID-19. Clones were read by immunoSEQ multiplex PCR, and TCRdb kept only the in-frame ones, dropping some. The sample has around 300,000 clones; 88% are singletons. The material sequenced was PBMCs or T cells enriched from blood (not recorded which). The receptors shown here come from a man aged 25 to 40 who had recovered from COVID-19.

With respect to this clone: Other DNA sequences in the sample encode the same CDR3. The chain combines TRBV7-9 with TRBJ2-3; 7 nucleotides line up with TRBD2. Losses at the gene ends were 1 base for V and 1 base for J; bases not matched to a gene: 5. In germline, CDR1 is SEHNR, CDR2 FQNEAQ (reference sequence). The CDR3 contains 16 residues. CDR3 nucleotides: TGTGCCAGCAGCTTAGGACTAGCCGGGGGCACAGATACGCAGTATTTT. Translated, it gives CASSLGLAGGTDTQYF.

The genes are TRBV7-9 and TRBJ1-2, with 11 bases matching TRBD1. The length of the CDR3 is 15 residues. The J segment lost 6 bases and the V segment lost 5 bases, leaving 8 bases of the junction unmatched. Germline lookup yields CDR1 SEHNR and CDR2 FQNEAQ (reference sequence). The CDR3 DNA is TGTGCCAGCAGCCTACGGACAGGGGGCGGTGATGGCTACACCTTC. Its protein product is CASSLRTGGGDGYTF.

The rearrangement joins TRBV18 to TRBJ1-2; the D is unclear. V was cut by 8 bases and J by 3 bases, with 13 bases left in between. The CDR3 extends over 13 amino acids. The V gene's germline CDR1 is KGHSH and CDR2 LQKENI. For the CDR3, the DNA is TGTGCCAGCACGCCGGTAGCGGACTATGGCTACACCTTC. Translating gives CASTPVADYGYTF.

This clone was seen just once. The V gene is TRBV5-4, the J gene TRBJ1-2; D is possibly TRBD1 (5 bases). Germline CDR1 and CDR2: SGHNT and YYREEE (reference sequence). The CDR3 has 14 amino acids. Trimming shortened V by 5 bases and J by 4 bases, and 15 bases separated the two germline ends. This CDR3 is CASRRAGNTYGYTF. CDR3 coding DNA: TGTGCCAGCAGGCGTGCAGGGAATACCTATGGCTACACCTTC. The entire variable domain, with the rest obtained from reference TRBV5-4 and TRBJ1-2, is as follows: ETGVTQSPTHLIKTRGQQVTLRCSSQSGHNTVSWYQQALGQGPQFIFQYYREEENGRGNFPPRFSGLQFPNYSSELNVNALELDDSALYLCASRRAGNTYGYTFGSGTRLTVV.

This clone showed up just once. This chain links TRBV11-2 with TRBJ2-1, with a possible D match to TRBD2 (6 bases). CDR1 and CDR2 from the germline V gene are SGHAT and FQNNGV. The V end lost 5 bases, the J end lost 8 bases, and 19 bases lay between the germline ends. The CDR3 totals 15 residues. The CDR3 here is CASSMAGRRLDEQFF. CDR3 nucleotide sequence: TGTGCCAGCAGCATGGCGGGACGGCGGTTAGATGAGCAGTTCTTC.

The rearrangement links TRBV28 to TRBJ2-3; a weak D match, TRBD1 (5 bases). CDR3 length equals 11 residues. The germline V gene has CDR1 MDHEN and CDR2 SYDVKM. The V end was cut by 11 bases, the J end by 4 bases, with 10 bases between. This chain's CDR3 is CASRASDTQYF. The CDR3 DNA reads TGTGCCTCCAGGGCTTCAGATACGCAGTATTTT.

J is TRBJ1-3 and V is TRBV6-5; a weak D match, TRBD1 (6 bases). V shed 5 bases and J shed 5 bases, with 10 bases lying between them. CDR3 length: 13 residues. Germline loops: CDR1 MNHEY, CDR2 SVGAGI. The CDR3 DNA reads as TGTGCCAGCAGTAGGACAGAGAGAAACACCATATATTTT. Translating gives CASSRTERNTIYF.

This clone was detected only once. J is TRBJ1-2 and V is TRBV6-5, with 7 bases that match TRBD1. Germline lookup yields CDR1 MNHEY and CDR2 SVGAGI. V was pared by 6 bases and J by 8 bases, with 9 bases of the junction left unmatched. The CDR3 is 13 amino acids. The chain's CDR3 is CASRQSGQEGYTF. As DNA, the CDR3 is TGTGCCAGCAGACAGAGCGGACAGGAGGGCTACACCTTC.

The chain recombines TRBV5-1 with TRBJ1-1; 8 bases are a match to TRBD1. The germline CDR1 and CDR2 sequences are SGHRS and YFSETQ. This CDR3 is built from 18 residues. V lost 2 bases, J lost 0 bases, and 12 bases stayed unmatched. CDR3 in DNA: TGCGCCAGCAGCTTCGGGTCAGGGGGCGGATTCATGAACACTGAAGCTTTCTTT. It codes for CASSFGSGGGFMNTEAFF.

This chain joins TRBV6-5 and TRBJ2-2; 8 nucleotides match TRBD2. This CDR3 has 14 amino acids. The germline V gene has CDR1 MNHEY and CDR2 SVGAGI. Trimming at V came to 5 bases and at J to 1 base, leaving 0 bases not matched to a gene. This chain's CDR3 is CASSSGGNTGELFF. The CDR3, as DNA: TGTGCCAGCAGTAGCGGGGGGAACACCGGGGAGCTGTTTTTT.

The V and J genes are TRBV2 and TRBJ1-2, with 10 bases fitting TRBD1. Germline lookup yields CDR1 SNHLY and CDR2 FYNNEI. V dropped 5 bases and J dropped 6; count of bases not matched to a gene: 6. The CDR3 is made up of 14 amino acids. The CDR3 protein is CASSFYGTGDGYTF. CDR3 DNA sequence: TGTGCCAGCAGTTTCTATGGGACAGGGGATGGCTACACCTTC.

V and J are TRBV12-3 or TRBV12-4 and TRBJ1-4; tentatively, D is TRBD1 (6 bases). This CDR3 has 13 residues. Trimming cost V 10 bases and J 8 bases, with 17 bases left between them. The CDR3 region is CATTQGLREKLFF. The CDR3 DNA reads TGTGCCACGACTCAGGGGTTACGGGAAAAACTGTTTTTT.

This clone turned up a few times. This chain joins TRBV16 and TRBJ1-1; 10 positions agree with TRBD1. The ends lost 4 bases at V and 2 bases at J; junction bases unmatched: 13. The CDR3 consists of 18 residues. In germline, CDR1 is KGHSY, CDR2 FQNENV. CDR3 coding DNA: TGTGCCAGCAGCCTTCATGTCGGGACAGGGGCTGGAAACACTGAAGCTTTCTTT. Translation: CASSLHVGTGAGNTEAFF.

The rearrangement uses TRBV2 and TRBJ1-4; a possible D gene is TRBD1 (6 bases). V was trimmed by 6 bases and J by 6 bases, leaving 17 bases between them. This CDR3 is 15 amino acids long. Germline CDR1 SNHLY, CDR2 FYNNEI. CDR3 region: CASSDSWGLDEKLFF. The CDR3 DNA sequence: TGTGCCAGCAGCGATTCTTGGGGGCTGGATGAAAAACTGTTTTTT.

The CDR3, as DNA: TGTGCCAGCAGCTTGCACGTAGCTAGCACAGATACGCAGTATTTT. Translated, it gives CASSLHVASTDTQYF. The gene calls are TRBV5-6 and TRBJ2-3; D unresolved. Trimming shortened V by 1 base and J by 0 bases, and 9 bases separated the two germline ends. CDR3 length equals 15 residues. Germline-derived CDR1 and CDR2 are SGHDT and YYEEEE.

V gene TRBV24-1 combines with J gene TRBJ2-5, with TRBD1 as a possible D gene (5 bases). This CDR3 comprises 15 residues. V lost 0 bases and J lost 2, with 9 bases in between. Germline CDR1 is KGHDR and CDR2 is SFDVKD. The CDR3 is CATSDLGQGQETQYF. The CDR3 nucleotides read TGTGCCACCAGTGATTTGGGGCAGGGACAAGAGACCCAGTACTTC.

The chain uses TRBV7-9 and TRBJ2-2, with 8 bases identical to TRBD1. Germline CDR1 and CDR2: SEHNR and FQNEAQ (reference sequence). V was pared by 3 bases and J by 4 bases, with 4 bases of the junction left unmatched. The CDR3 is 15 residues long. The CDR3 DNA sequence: TGTGCCAGCAGCTTGGGGACAGGTGCCACCGGGGAGCTGTTTTTT. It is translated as CASSLGTGATGELFF.

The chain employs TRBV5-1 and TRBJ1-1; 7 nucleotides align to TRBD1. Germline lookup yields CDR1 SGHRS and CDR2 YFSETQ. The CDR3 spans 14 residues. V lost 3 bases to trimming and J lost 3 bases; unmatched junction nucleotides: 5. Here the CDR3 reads CASSSTGTDTEAFF. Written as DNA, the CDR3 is TGCGCCAGCAGCTCGACAGGGACGGACACTGAAGCTTTCTTT. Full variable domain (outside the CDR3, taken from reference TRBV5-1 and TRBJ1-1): KAGVTQTPRYLIKTRGQQVTLSCSPISGHRSVSWYQQTPGQGLQFLFEYFSETQRNKGNFPGRFSGRQFSNSRSEMNVSTLELGDSALYLCASSSTGTDTEAFFGQGTRLTVV.